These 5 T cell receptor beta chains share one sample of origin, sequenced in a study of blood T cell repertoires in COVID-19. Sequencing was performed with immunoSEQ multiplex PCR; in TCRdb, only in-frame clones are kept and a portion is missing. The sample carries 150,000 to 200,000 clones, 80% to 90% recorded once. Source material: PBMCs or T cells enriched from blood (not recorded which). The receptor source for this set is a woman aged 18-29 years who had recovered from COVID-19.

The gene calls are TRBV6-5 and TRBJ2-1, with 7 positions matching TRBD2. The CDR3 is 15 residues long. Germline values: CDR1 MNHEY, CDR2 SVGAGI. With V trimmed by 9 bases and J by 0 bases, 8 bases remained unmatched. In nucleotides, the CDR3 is TGTGCCAGTAATAGGCTAGCGGACTCCTACAATGAGCAGTTCTTC. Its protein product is CASNRLADSYNEQFF.

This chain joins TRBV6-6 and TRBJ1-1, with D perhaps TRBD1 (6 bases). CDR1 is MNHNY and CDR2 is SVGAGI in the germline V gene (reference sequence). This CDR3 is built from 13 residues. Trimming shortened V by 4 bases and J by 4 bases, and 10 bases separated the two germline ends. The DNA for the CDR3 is TGTGCCAGCAGTTCCTCAGGGGCCACTGAAGCTTTCTTT. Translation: CASSSSGATEAFF.

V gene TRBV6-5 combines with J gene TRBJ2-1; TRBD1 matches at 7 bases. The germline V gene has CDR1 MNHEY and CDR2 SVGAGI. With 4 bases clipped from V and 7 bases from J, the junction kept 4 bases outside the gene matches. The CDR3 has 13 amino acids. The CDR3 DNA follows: TGTGCCAGCAGTTCACAACAGGGGAATGAGCAGTTCTTC. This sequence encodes CASSSQQGNEQFF.

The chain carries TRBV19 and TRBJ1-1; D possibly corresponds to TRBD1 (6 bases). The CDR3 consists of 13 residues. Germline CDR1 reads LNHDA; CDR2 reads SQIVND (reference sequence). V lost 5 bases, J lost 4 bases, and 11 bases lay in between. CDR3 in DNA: TGTGCCAGTAGTCAGGGGCGCCGCACTGAAGCTTTCTTT. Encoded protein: CASSQGRRTEAFF. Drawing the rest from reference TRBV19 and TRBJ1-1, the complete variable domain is DGGITQSPKYLFRKEGQNVTLSCEQNLNHDAMYWYRQDPGQGLRLIYYSQIVNDFQKGDIAEGYSVSREKKESFPLTVTSAQKNPTAFYLCASSQGRRTEAFFGQGTRLTVV.

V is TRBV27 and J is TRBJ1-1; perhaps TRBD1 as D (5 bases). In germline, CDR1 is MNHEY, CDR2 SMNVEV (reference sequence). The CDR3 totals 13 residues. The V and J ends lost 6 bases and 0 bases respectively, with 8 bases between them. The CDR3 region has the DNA TGTGCCAGCAGCTTGACAGTGAACACTGAAGCTTTCTTT. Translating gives CASSLTVNTEAFF.